One sample yielded the 24 T cell receptor beta chains listed below, sequenced in a study of T cells in Graves' hyperthyroidism and ophthalmopathy. Authors of the study amplified TCR beta CDR3 regions from RNA transcripts. Primed by the HTBI set, a first-round RT-PCR was run on the TCR CDR3. Via MiXCR, TCRdb re-called the multiplex PCR reads, giving one row per CDR3 protein. The table records some 500,000 distinct CDR3 sequences, 13% to 15% of them present only once. The specimen was blood. Source of these receptors: a woman between 18 and 30 years old with Graves' hyperthyroidism.

This clonotype was counted many times. CDR3 DNA sequence: TGCAGCGTTGACGGGGTTCTGGGAGATACTGAAGCTTTCTTT. This translates into CSVDGVLGDTEAFF. This chain connects TRBV29-1 to TRBJ1-1; D uncertain. Germline V gene sequence: CDR1 SQVTM, CDR2 ANQGSEA. This CDR3 region has 14 residues. The V end was cut by 3 bases, the J end by 5 bases, with 16 bases between.

This clonotype was counted many times. This chain joins TRBV2 and TRBJ2-1, with 8 bases identical to TRBD2. After removal of 0 bases from V and 8 bases from J, the junction contained 15 bases not matched to a gene. Germline CDR1 SNHLY, CDR2 FYNNEI. This CDR3 comprises 18 residues. CDR3 DNA sequence: TGTGCCAGCAGTGAAGCGCTTCGGGTCGGGAGGGCACCCGATGAGCAGTTCTTC. Amino acid sequence: CASSEALRVGRAPDEQFF.

The chain carries TRBV12-3 or TRBV12-4 and TRBJ2-1, with 12 positions matching TRBD2. The V gene end was trimmed by 4 bases and the J gene end by 8 bases; junction bases not matched to a gene: 6. The CDR3 sequence is 15 residues long. This CDR3 reads CASSYSSGRGDEQFF. The CDR3 bases are TGTGCCAGCAGTTACTCTAGCGGGAGGGGCGATGAGCAGTTCTTC.

This chain links TRBV7-2 with TRBJ2-7; D is unclear. The CDR3 extends over 13 amino acids. V lost 2 bases and J 2 bases, leaving 7 bases between the germline ends. Germline V gives CDR1 SGHTA, CDR2 FQGNSA. The DNA for the CDR3 is TGTGCCAGCAGCTTAACGGTAACCTACGAGCAGTACGTC. Translation gives CASSLTVTYEQYV.

This clonotype was seen at least ten times. The rearrangement links TRBV30 to TRBJ2-1; D remains unclear. Looked up from germline, CDR1 is GTSNPN and CDR2 is SVGIG (reference sequence). The CDR3 runs 13 residues. The V end lost 5 bases, the J end lost 5 bases, and 13 bases lay between the germline ends. CDR3 DNA sequence: TGTGCCTGGTCTAGGAGTCTTAACAATGAGCAGTTCTTC. It encodes CAWSRSLNNEQFF. The full variable domain, with the rest looked up from reference TRBV30 and TRBJ2-1, is SQTIHQWPATLVQPVGSPLSLECTVEGTSNPNLYWYRQAAGRGLQLLFYSVGIGQISSEVPQNLSASRPQDRQFILSSKKLLLSDSGFYLCAWSRSLNNEQFFGPGTRLTVL.

The chain recombines TRBV29-1 with TRBJ1-1; tentatively, D is TRBD1 (5 bases). The CDR3 runs to 13 residues. CDR1 is SQVTM and CDR2 is ANQGSEA in the germline V gene. V shed 7 bases and J shed 2 bases, with 14 bases lying between them. CDR3 DNA sequence: TGCAGCGCTCACCTAGGGGACAACACTGAAGCTTTCTTT. This sequence encodes CSAHLGDNTEAFF.

This clonotype was counted between two and nine times. This chain connects TRBV7-6 to TRBJ2-5, with 10 bases lining up with TRBD2. V shed 0 bases and J 4 bases; nucleotides not matched to a gene: 8. The CDR3 runs 17 residues. Germline loops: CDR1 SGHVS, CDR2 FNYEAQ. The CDR3 sequence is CASSLAGLAGVAETQYF. DNA of the CDR3: TGTGCCAGCAGCTTAGCAGGTCTAGCGGGAGTGGCAGAGACCCAGTACTTC.

In this sample, this clonotype turned up a few times. The chain has TRBV5-4 and TRBJ2-3, with D unclear. The V and J ends lost 2 bases and 4 bases respectively, with 11 bases between them. CDR3 length: 14 amino acids. Looked up from germline, CDR1 is SGHNT and CDR2 is YYREEE (reference sequence). The CDR3 DNA reads TGTGCCAGCAGCTTTATCGGAGAACCAGATACGCAGTATTTT. It specifies CASSFIGEPDTQYF.

In regard to this clonotype: A much larger clone lies one base from this, so it may be a read error. The chain couples TRBV20-1 to TRBJ1-1; TRBD1 might be the D (5 bases). Germline CDR1 reads DFQATT; CDR2 reads SNEGSKA (reference sequence). The CDR3 runs to 17 residues. This CDR3 is CGALPPIPGGLNTEAFF. In nucleotides, the CDR3 is TGCGGTGCTCTACCCCCGATTCCCGGGGGTTTGAACACTGAAGCTTTCTTT.

This clonotype was counted at least ten times. The chain is built from TRBV7-9 and TRBJ2-3; D is undetermined. This CDR3 is 15 amino acids long. Germline V gene data show CDR1 as SEHNR and CDR2 as FQNEAQ (reference sequence). V dropped 2 bases and J dropped 5 bases, with 14 bases sitting between them. This CDR3 reads CASSLNSLPLDTQYF. The CDR3 DNA follows: TGTGCCAGCAGCTTAAACTCGCTTCCCTTAGATACGCAGTATTTT.

The chain links TRBV13 to TRBJ2-2, with 8 positions matching TRBD1. The CDR3 is made up of 13 amino acids. Germline V gene lookup returns CDR1 PRHDT and CDR2 FYEKMQ (reference sequence). J was trimmed by 7 bases and V by 5 bases; bases with no gene match: 3. CDR3 in amino acids: CASSVQGVGELFF. The CDR3 nucleotides are TGTGCCAGCAGCGTACAGGGGGTCGGGGAGCTGTTTTTT.

This clonotype was observed a few times. The V and J genes are TRBV4-1 and TRBJ2-1; 8 nucleotides agree with TRBD2. The CDR3 is 15 residues long. V gave up 1 base and J gave up 4 bases; unmatched junction bases: 3. CDR1 and CDR2 (germline): MGHRA, YSYEKL. CDR3 bases: TGCGCCAGCAGCCAAGGGACTAGCCCGTACAATGAGCAGTTCTTC. Its translation is CASSQGTSPYNEQFF.

This clonotype has ten or more counts. The chain joins TRBV12-3 or TRBV12-4 to TRBJ2-7, with 13 bases fitting TRBD2. With 6 bases clipped from V and 4 bases from J, the junction kept 3 bases outside the gene matches. The length of the CDR3 is 14 residues. CDR3 residues: CASSGTSGTYEQYV. The CDR3 DNA reads as TGTGCCAGCAGCGGGACTAGCGGGACGTACGAGCAGTACGTC.

The chain combines TRBV5-1 with TRBJ1-1; TRBD1 matches at 8 bases. CDR1 and CDR2 from the germline V gene are SGHRS and YFSETQ. The length of the CDR3 is 14 residues. Trimming took 3 bases from V and 4 from J; bases not matched to a gene: 5. CDR3 DNA sequence: TGCGCCAGCAGCTGGGACCAGGGGGCCACTGAAGCTTTCTTT. Translated: CASSWDQGATEAFF.

The chain couples TRBV7-8 to TRBJ2-1, with TRBD1 matching over 9 bases. CDR3 size: 18 residues. Germline CDR1 reads SGHVS; CDR2 reads FQNEAQ. With V trimmed by 5 bases and J by 7 bases, 18 bases remained unmatched. The CDR3 region has the DNA TGTGCCAGCAGCAAACCCAGGCGGGGGACAGGGAAGTTAAATGAGCAGTTCTTC. This sequence encodes CASSKPRRGTGKLNEQFF.

This clonotype was seen repeatedly, ten times or more. The chain joins TRBV6-1 to TRBJ1-2; 9 bases align to TRBD1. The CDR3 covers 17 residues. Germline V gives CDR1 MNHNS, CDR2 SASEGT. V trimming: 4 bases; J trimming: 0 bases; junction bases outside the gene matches: 9. CDR3 amino acids: CASSVPVRDRANYGYTF. CDR3 in DNA: TGTGCCAGCAGTGTGCCGGTCCGGGACAGGGCTAACTATGGCTACACCTTC.

This clonotype has just a few counts. The V and J genes are TRBV18 and TRBJ1-1; D not certain. V lost 2 bases, J lost 7 bases, and 14 bases lay in between. This CDR3 contains 14 residues. Per germline, CDR1 KGHSH and CDR2 LQKENI. CDR3 sequence (DNA): TGTGCCAGCTCACCATATGGCCGGGGAGATGAAGCTTTCTTT. Its protein is CASSPYGRGDEAFF.

The sample holds many counts of this clonotype. The rearrangement uses TRBV5-1 and TRBJ2-7; 7 nucleotides line up with TRBD2. The CDR3 covers 14 residues. CDR1 SGHRS and CDR2 YFSETQ come from the germline V gene. V lost 0 bases to trimming and J lost 6 bases; unmatched junction nucleotides: 6. The CDR3 sequence is CASSLGQRESEQYF. The CDR3 DNA is TGCGCCAGCAGCTTGGGCCAGCGGGAAAGCGAGCAGTACTTC. Combining the CDR3 with reference TRBV5-1 and TRBJ2-7 gives the whole variable domain KAGVTQTPRYLIKTRGQQVTLSCSPISGHRSVSWYQQTPGQGLQFLFEYFSETQRNKGNFPGRFSGRQFSNSRSEMNVSTLELGDSALYLCASSLGQRESEQYFGPGTRLTVT.

This clonotype appeared many times. V gene TRBV7-9 combines with J gene TRBJ2-5; D is perhaps TRBD1 (6 bases). From germline, CDR1 is SEHNR and CDR2 FQNEAQ (reference sequence). The V end was cut by 4 bases, the J end by 4 bases, with 22 bases between. The CDR3 consists of 17 residues. The CDR3 loop is CASSSNRASKGGETQYF. The CDR3 nucleotides read TGTGCCAGCAGCTCCAATCGGGCGAGCAAAGGGGGAGAGACCCAGTACTTC.

This clonotype was detected many times. The V call is TRBV2, the J call TRBJ1-1; unclear D gene. V lost 9 bases, J lost 1 base, and 9 bases lay in between. Germline loops: CDR1 SNHLY, CDR2 FYNNEI. This CDR3 spans 12 amino acids. CDR3 protein: CASTQPNTEAFF. CDR3 sequence (DNA): TGTGCCAGTACCCAGCCGAACACTGAAGCTTTCTTT.

The V and J genes are TRBV20-1 and TRBJ2-1, with TRBD2 as a possible D gene (5 bases). The CDR3 runs 15 residues. Germline assignment: CDR1 DFQATT and CDR2 SNEGSKA (reference sequence). With 3 bases removed from V and 3 bases from J, the gap between germline ends came to 15 bases. The CDR3 sequence: CSASGLLVFYNEQFF. CDR3 coding DNA: TGCAGTGCTAGTGGCCTACTAGTATTCTACAATGAGCAGTTCTTC.

There are many counts of this clonotype. The V gene is TRBV6-1, the J gene TRBJ1-5, with D hard to call. Trimming took 5 bases from V and 1 from J, leaving 12 bases between them. The germline gives CDR1 MNHNS, CDR2 SASEGT. The CDR3 loop spans 15 amino acids. CDR3 nucleotide sequence: TGTGCCAGCAGTTCGGGAAGGGCGAGCAATCAGCCCCAGCATTTT. Its protein is CASSSGRASNQPQHF.

The V call is TRBV12-3 or TRBV12-4, the J call TRBJ2-1; no clear D. The ends were cut back, 3 bases at V and 1 base at J, with 7 bases in the middle. There are 14 residues in the CDR3. The CDR3 region is CASSFTISYNEQFF. CDR3 in DNA: TGTGCCAGCAGTTTCACAATTTCCTACAATGAGCAGTTCTTC.

This clonotype appeared a few times. The rearrangement joins TRBV9 to TRBJ1-5; no reliable D call. The length of the CDR3 is 14 residues. Germline assignment: CDR1 SGDLS and CDR2 YYNGEE. V lost 0 bases to trimming and J lost 2 bases, with 6 bases between them. The CDR3 region is CASSVGAGNQPQHF. In DNA, the CDR3 is TGTGCCAGCAGCGTAGGGGCGGGCAATCAGCCCCAGCATTTT.